Shown below are 7 T cell receptor beta chains from a single sample sequenced in a study of cytotoxic CD8 clonotypes in ibrutinib-treated CLL (dated by TCRdb to the early 2020s). The library was obtained by the immunoSEQ multiplex PCR assay. TCRdb limited this immuneACCESS table to in-frame rearrangements with V and J called. A share of clones is missing; checked studies link under half to unresolved V genes, and the rest is unexplained. A total of more than 85,000 clones appear in this sample, 78% of them only once. The ten largest clones add up to 25% to 35% of the sample. What this sample's time point label stands for: about a year on ibrutinib. The specimen comprised PBMCs, sampled after 12 months of ibrutinib treatment. The origin of the receptors is a human donor with chronic lymphocytic leukemia.

This chain uses TRBV18 with TRBJ2-7; either TRBD1 or TRBD2 may fit D (5 bases each). CDR1 KGHSH and CDR2 LQKENI come from the germline V gene. This CDR3 is 14 amino acids long. Trimming shortened V by 2 bases and J by 4 bases, and 12 bases separated the two germline ends. The CDR3 sequence is CASSPGRETYEQYF. The CDR3, as DNA: TGTGCCAGCTCACCAGGCAGGGAGACGTACGAGCAGTACTTC.

The CDR3 coding sequence is TGTGCCAGCAGCCCCACGGACGGAGACCGAGAGCAGTTCTTC. It is translated as CASSPTDGDREQFF. The chain joins TRBV7-3 to TRBJ2-1, with no clear D. Trimming pared 5 bases from V and 10 bases from J, leaving 18 bases between. This CDR3 region has 14 residues. Germline CDR1 and CDR2: SGHTA and FQGTGA.

About this clone: Germline and junction disagree at one end, which may indicate a read error. The V call is TRBV7-7, the J call TRBJ2-3; perhaps TRBD2 as D (5 bases). The CDR3 loop spans 13 amino acids. Germline lookup yields CDR1 SSHAT and CDR2 FNYEAQ (reference sequence). CDR3 amino acids: CASSPTGEGTQYF. The CDR3 DNA is TGTGCTAGCAGCCCCACCGGAGAGGGTACGCAGTATTTT.

The chain employs TRBV5-8 and TRBJ2-1, with no clear D. The V end was cut by 1 base, the J end by 2 bases, with 7 bases between. Per germline, CDR1 SGHTS and CDR2 YDEGEE. This CDR3 is 14 amino acids long. The CDR3 DNA reads TGTGCCAGCAGCTTGATGTCTACCTACAATGAGCAGTTCTTC. Amino acids: CASSLMSTYNEQFF. Drawing the rest from reference TRBV5-8 and TRBJ2-1, the complete variable domain is EAGVTQSPTHLIKTRGQQATLRCSPISGHTSVYWYQQALGLGLQFLLWYDEGEERNRGNFPPRFSGRQFPNYSSELNVNALELEDSALYLCASSLMSTYNEQFFGPGTRLTVL.

The chain uses TRBV20-1 and TRBJ2-7; D ambiguous. This CDR3 is built from 11 residues. Germline CDR1 DFQATT, CDR2 SNEGSKA (reference sequence). The V and J ends lost 6 bases and 6 bases respectively, with 12 bases between them. CDR3 protein: CSARLVGEQYF. CDR3 coding DNA: TGCAGTGCCCGTCTAGTTGGCGAGCAGTACTTC.

V and J are TRBV19 and TRBJ2-7, with 7 bases identical to TRBD1. Trimming at V came to 7 bases and at J to 6 bases, leaving 12 bases not matched to a gene. Germline CDR1 is LNHDA and CDR2 is SQIVND (reference sequence). This CDR3 has 14 amino acids. CDR3 sequence: CASIRTGQSSEQYF. CDR3 sequence (DNA): TGTGCCAGTATTCGGACGGGACAGTCGAGCGAGCAGTACTTC.

This clone is a singleton in its sample. The genes are TRBV10-3 and TRBJ1-1; 9 bases map to TRBD1. CDR3 length: 12 amino acids. The germline CDR1 and CDR2 sequences are ENHRY and SYGVKD. Losses at the gene ends were 3 bases for V and 8 bases for J; bases not matched to a gene: 1. CDR3 loop: CAISDGTGEAFF. CDR3 DNA sequence: TGTGCCATCAGTGACGGGACAGGGGAAGCTTTCTTT.